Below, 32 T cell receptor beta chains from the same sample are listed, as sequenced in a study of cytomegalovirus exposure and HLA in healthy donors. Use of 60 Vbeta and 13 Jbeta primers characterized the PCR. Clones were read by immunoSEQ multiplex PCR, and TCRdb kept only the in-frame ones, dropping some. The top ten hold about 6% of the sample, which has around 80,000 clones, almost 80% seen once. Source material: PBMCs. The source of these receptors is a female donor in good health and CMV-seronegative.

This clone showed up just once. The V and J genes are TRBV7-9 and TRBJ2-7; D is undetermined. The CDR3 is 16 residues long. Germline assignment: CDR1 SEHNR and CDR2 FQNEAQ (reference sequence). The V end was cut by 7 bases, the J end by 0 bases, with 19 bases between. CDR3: CASTFKSLSNSYEQYF. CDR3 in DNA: TGTGCCAGCACCTTCAAGTCACTATCTAACTCCTACGAGCAGTACTTC.

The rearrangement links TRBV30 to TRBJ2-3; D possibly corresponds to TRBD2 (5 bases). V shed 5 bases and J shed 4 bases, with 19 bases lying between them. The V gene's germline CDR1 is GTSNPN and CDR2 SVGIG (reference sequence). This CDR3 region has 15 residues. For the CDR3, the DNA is TGTGCCTGGGGTGGTCCGAGGGTTGGCGCAGATACGCAGTATTTT. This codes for CAWGGPRVGADTQYF.

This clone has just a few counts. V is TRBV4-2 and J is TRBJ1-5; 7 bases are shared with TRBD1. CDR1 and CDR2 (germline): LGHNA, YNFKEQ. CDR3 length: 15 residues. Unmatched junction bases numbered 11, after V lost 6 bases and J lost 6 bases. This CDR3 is CASSPRTGIAQPQHF. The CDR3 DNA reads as TGTGCCAGCAGTCCCAGGACAGGTATCGCTCAGCCCCAGCATTTT.

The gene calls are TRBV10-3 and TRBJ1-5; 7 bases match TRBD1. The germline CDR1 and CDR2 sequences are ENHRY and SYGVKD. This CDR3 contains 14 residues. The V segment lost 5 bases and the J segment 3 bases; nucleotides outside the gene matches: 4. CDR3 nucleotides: TGTGCCATCAGTACAGGGGTTTCCAATCAGCCCCAGCATTTT. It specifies CAISTGVSNQPQHF.

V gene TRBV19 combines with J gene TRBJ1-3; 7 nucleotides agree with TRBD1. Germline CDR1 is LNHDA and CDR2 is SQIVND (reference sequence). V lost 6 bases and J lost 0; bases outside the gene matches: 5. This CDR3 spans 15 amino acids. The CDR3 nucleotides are TGTGCCAGTAGCCCGGGACAGAGCTCTGGAAACACCATATATTTT. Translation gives CASSPGQSSGNTIYF.

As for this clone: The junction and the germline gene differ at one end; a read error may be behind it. CDR3 sequence: CASSDPTGGPLF. In DNA, the CDR3 is TGTGCCAGCAGCGACCCCACAGGGGGCCCCCTTTTT. V and J are TRBV6-6 and TRBJ1-4; the match to TRBD1 covers 9 bases. This CDR3 has 12 amino acids. CDR1 is MNHNY and CDR2 is SVGAGI in the germline V gene (reference sequence).

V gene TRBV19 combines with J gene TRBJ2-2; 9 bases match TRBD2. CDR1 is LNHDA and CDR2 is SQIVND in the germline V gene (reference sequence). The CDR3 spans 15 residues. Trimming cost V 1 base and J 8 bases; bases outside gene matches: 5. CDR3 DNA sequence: TGTGCCAGTAGTATAGGGCTAGCGGGAACGGGGGAGCTGTTTTTT. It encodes CASSIGLAGTGELFF.

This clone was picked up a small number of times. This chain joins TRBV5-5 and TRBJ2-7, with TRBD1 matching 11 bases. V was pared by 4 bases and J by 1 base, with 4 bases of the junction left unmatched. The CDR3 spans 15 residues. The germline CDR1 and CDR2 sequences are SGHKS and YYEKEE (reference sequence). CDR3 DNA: TGTGCCAGCAGCCGGGGACAGGGGGGTTCCTACGAGCAGTACTTC. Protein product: CASSRGQGGSYEQYF.

The CDR3 sequence: CASSELDSLYGELFF. CDR3 DNA sequence: TGTGCCAGCAGTGAGTTAGACAGTTTATACGGGGAGCTGTTTTTT. The chain recombines TRBV2 with TRBJ2-2; D is possibly TRBD1 (5 bases). Germline V gene sequence: CDR1 SNHLY, CDR2 FYNNEI. V was pared by 3 bases and J by 7 bases, with 15 bases between. The CDR3 is 15 amino acids.

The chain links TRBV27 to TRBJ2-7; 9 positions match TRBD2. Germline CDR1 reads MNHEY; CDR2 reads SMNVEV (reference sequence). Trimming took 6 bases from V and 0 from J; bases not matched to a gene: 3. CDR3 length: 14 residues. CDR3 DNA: TGTGCCAGCAGCTATAGCGGGAGCTCCTACGAGCAGTACTTC. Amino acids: CASSYSGSSYEQYF.

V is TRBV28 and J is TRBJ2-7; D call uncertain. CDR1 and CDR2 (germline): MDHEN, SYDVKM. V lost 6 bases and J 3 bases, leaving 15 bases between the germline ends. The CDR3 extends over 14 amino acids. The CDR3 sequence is CASSPRGTDYEQYF. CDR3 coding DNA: TGTGCCAGCAGCCCCCGAGGCACGGACTACGAGCAGTACTTC.

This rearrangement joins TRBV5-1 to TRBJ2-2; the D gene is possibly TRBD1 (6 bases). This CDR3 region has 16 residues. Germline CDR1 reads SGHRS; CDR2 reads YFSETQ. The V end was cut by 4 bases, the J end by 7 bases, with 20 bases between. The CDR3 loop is CASSPQEIKGGGELFF. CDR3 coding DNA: TGCGCCAGCAGCCCACAGGAAATTAAAGGGGGCGGGGAGCTGTTTTTT.

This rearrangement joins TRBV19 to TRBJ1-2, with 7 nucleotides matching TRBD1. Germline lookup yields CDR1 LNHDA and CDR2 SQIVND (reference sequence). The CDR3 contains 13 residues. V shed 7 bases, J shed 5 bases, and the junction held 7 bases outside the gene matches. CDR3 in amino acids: CASKPGQLYGYTF. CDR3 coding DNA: TGTGCCAGTAAACCGGGACAGTTATATGGCTACACCTTC.

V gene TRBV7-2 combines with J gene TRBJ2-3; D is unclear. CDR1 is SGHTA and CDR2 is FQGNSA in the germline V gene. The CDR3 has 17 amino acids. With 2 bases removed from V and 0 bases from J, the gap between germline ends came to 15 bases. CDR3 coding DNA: TGTGCCAGCAGCTTACTGCCTAGTGGGTCTAGCACAGATACGCAGTATTTT. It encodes CASSLLPSGSSTDTQYF.

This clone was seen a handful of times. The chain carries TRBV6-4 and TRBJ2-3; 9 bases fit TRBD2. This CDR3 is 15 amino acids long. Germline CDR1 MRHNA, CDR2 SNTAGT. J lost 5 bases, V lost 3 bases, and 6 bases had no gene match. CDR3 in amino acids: CASSEGGGAVDTQYF. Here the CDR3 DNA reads TGTGCCAGCAGTGAAGGCGGGGGGGCGGTAGATACGCAGTATTTT.

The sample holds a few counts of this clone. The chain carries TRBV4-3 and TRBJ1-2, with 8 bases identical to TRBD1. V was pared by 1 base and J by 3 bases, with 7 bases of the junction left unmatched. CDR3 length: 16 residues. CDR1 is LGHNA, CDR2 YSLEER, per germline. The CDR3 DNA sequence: TGCGCCAGCAGCCAAGGCGGACAGGGTATCGACTATGGCTACACCTTC. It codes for CASSQGGQGIDYGYTF.

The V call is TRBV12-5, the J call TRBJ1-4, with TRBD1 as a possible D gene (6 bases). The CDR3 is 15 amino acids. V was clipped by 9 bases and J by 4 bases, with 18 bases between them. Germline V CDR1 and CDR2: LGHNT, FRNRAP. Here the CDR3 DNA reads TGTGCTAGAAAGGGACAAGGAGAGGATAATGAAAAACTGTTTTTT. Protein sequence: CARKGQGEDNEKLFF.

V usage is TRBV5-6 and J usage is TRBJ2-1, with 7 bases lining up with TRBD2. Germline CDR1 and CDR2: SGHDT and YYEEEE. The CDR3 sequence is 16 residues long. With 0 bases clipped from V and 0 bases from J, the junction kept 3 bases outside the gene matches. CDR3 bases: TGTGCCAGCAGCTTGGCGCGCGGGAGCTCCTACAATGAGCAGTTCTTC. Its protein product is CASSLARGSSYNEQFF. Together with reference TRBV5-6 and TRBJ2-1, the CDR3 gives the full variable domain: DAGVTQSPTHLIKTRGQQVTLRCSPKSGHDTVSWYQQALGQGPQFIFQYYEEEERQRGNFPDRFSGHQFPNYSSELNVNALLLGDSALYLCASSLARGSSYNEQFFGPGTRLTVL.

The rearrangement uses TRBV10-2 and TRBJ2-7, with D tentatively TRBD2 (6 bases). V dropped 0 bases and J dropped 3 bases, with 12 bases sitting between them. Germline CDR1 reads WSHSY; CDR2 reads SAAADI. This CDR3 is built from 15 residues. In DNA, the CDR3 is TGCGCCAGCAGTGAGTCGGAGGGCCTCCTCTACGAGCAGTACTTC. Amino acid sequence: CASSESEGLLYEQYF.

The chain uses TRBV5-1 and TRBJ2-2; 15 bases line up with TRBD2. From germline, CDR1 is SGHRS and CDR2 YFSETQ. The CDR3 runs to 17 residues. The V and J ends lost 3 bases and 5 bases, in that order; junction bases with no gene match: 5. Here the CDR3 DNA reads TGCGCCAGCAGCTCGAGCGGGACTAGCGGGGGGACCGGGGAGCTGTTTTTT. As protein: CASSSSGTSGGTGELFF. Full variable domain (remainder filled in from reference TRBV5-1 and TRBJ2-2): KAGVTQTPRYLIKTRGQQVTLSCSPISGHRSVSWYQQTPGQGLQFLFEYFSETQRNKGNFPGRFSGRQFSNSRSEMNVSTLELGDSALYLCASSSSGTSGGTGELFFGEGSRLTVL.

The chain's CDR3 is CASSLGGRREQYF. The CDR3 DNA is TGTGCCAGCAGCTTAGGAGGGAGGCGAGAGCAGTACTTC. The chain links TRBV7-8 to TRBJ2-7, with a weak D call TRBD2 (6 bases). Trimming took 1 base from V and 7 from J, leaving 11 bases between them. Germline-derived CDR1 and CDR2 are SGHVS and FQNEAQ. CDR3 length: 13 amino acids.

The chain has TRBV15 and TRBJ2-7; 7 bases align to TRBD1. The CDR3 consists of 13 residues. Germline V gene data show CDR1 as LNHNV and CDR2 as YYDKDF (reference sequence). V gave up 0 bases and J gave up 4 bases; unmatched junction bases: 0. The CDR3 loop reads CATSREQGYEQYF. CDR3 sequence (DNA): TGTGCCACCAGCAGAGAACAGGGGTACGAGCAGTACTTC.

The CDR3 spells CASSHEQGWTEAFF. DNA of the CDR3: TGCGCCAGCAGCCACGAACAGGGGTGGACTGAAGCTTTCTTT. The chain carries TRBV4-1 and TRBJ1-1; 7 positions match TRBD1. The CDR3 sequence is 14 residues long. The V segment lost 3 bases and the J segment 5 bases; nucleotides outside the gene matches: 6. The germline gives CDR1 MGHRA, CDR2 YSYEKL.

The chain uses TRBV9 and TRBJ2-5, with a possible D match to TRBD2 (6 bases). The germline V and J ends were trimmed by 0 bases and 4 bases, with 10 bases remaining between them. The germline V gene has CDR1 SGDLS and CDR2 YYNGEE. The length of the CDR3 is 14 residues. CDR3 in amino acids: CASSVAGGLETQYF. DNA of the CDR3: TGTGCCAGCAGCGTAGCTGGAGGGCTAGAGACCCAGTACTTC.

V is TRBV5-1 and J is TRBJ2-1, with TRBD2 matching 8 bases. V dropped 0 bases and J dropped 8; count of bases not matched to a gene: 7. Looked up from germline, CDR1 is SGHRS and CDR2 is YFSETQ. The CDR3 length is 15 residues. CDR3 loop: CASSLGLAPSDEQFF. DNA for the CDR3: TGCGCCAGCAGCTTGGGACTAGCGCCTAGTGATGAGCAGTTCTTC.

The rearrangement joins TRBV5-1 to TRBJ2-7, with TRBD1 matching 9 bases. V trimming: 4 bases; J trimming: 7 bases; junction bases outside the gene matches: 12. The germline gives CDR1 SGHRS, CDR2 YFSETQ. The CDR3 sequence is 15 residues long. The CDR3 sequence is CASSPERGQGQEQYF. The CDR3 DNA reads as TGCGCCAGCAGCCCCGAGAGGGGACAGGGACAAGAGCAGTACTTC.

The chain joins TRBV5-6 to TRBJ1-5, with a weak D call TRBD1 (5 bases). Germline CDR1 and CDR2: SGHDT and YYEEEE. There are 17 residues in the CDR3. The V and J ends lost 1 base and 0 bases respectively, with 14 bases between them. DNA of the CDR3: TGTGCCAGCAGCTTGCAAGGGGCCTCCTTTAGCAATCAGCCCCAGCATTTT. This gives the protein CASSLQGASFSNQPQHF. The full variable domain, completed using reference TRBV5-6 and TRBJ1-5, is DAGVTQSPTHLIKTRGQQVTLRCSPKSGHDTVSWYQQALGQGPQFIFQYYEEEERQRGNFPDRFSGHQFPNYSSELNVNALLLGDSALYLCASSLQGASFSNQPQHFGDGTRLSIL.

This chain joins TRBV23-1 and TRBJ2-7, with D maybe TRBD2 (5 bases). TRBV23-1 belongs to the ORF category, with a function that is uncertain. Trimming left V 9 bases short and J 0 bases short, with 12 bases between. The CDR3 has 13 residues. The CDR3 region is CARGRGNSYEQYF. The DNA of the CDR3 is TGCGCCAGGGGGAGAGGGAACTCCTACGAGCAGTACTTC.

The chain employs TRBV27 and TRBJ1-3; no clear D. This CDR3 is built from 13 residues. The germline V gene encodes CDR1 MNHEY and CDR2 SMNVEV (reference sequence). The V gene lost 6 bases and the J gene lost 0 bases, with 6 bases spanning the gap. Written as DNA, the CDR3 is TGTGCCAGCAGAGAGGGCTCTGGAAACACCATATATTTT. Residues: CASREGSGNTIYF.

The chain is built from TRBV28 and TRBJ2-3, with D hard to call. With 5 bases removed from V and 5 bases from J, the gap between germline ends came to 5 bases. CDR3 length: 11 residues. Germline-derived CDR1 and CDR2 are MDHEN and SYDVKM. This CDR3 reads CASSERDTQYF. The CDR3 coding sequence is TGTGCCAGCAGTGAGAGAGATACGCAGTATTTT.

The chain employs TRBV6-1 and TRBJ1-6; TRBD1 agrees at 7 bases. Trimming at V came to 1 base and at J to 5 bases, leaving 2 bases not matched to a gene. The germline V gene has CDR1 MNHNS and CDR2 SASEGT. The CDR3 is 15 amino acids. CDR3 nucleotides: TGTGCCAGCAGTGAAGGGACAGGAGATAATTCACCCCTCCACTTT. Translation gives CASSEGTGDNSPLHF.

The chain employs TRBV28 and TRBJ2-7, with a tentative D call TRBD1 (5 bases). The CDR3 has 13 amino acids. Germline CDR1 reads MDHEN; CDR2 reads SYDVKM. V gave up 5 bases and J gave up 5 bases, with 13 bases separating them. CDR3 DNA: TGTGCCAGCAGTGCTCAGGGTGACAACGAGCAGTACTTC. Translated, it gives CASSAQGDNEQYF.